These T cell receptor beta chains were read from a single sample in a study of identical twins. TCRdb redid the calling of the 5' RACE reads with MiXCR, one entry per CDR3 protein. The sample shows roughly 250,000 distinct CDR3 sequences, roughly 7.5% of them seen only once. This same sample was also taken into another study, of yellow fever vaccine responses in identical twins.

Material: CD8+ T cells sorted from blood. These receptors all come from a woman aged 18-30 years in good health. CDR3s include the opening cysteine and the closing phenylalanine or tryptophan. The order of the fields is CDR3 DNA, CDR3 protein, J gene, D gene, clone size, V gene. The D gene is left open where the match is weak. Only some rows state a clone size, as once, few, many or a class for expanded clones.

DNA: TGCAGTGCTCATCGACTTATAACCTACAATGAGCAGTTCTTC
CDR3: CSAHRLITYNEQFF
J: TRBJ2-1
D: .
size: many
V: TRBV20-1

DNA: TGTGCCAGCAGCCTAGAGTGGGGGAGAGGGTCCGGGGAGCTGTTTTTT
CDR3: CASSLEWGRGSGELFF
J: TRBJ2-2
D: .
size: .
V: TRBV7-6

DNA: TGTGCCAGCAGCCAAGGAGTTACTGACTCCTACAATGAGCAGTTCTTC
CDR3: CASSQGVTDSYNEQFF
J: TRBJ2-1
D: .
size: .
V: TRBV4-2

DNA: TGTGCCAGCAGCACTCTTCGGTGGGCCAAAAACATTCAGTACTTC
CDR3: CASSTLRWAKNIQYF
J: TRBJ2-4
D: .
size: few
V: TRBV27

DNA: TGCAGTGCTAGAGTGACTAGCGGGCACTACGAGCAGTACTTC
CDR3: CSARVTSGHYEQYF
J: TRBJ2-7
D: TRBD2
size: many
V: TRBV20-1

DNA: TGTGCCAGCAGCTTAGCGAACAATGAGCAGTTCTTC
CDR3: CASSLANNEQFF
J: TRBJ2-1
D: .
size: many
V: TRBV7-9

DNA: TGCGCCAGCAGCTTGGAGTCGGACCCACAATGGGAGACCCAGTACTTC
CDR3: CASSLESDPQWETQYF
J: TRBJ2-5
D: .
size: .
V: TRBV5-1

DNA: TGTGCCAGCAGTCCCTCGGGACTAGCGGGAGGGGACAATGAGCAGTTCTTC
CDR3: CASSPSGLAGGDNEQFF
J: TRBJ2-1
D: TRBD2
size: .
V: TRBV28

DNA: TGCAGCGCTGCGGACAGGGAAGGGAAGGTCTACGAGCAGTACTTC
CDR3: CSAADREGKVYEQYF
J: TRBJ2-7
D: TRBD1
size: .
V: TRBV29-1

DNA: TGTGCCACCAGCAGCGACCGGGACACCCGGGGGGTCGAGCAGTACTTC
CDR3: CATSSDRDTRGVEQYF
J: TRBJ2-7
D: .
size: .
V: TRBV15

DNA: TGCAGCGTTGATGTCAGGGGCGCCTACGGTGGACTCTACGAGCAGTACTTC
CDR3: CSVDVRGAYGGLYEQYF
J: TRBJ2-7
D: .
size: .
V: TRBV29-1

DNA: TGCGCCAGCAGCCAAGATATTAGAGAGGCGTCCTACGAGCAGTACTTC
CDR3: CASSQDIREASYEQYF
J: TRBJ2-7
D: .
size: few
V: TRBV4-1

DNA: TGTGCCAGCAGCCTACCCGGGACAGCAAGTCAGGGTACGCAGTATTTT
CDR3: CASSLPGTASQGTQYF
J: TRBJ2-3
D: TRBD1
size: .
V: TRBV7-9

DNA: TGTGCCAGCAGTTGGGGATCTGGCAATGAGCAGTTCTTC
CDR3: CASSWGSGNEQFF
J: TRBJ2-1
D: .
size: few
V: TRBV6-4

DNA: TGCGCCAGCACTGCCGCTAGCGGGAAGTCCTACGAGCAGTACTTC
CDR3: CASTAASGKSYEQYF
J: TRBJ2-7
D: TRBD2
size: many
V: TRBV10-2

DNA: TGCAGTGCTACTAGCGGGGGGACAGATACGCAGTATTTT
CDR3: CSATSGGTDTQYF
J: TRBJ2-3
D: TRBD2
size: few
V: TRBV20-1

DNA: TGTGCCACCAGACCCGGACAGGGCTATAATTCACCCCTCCACTTT
CDR3: CATRPGQGYNSPLHF
J: TRBJ1-6
D: TRBD1
size: .
V: TRBV15

DNA: TGTGCCAGCAGCCACGCTATGGACGGTAATCAGCCCCAGCATTTT
CDR3: CASSHAMDGNQPQHF
J: TRBJ1-5
D: .
size: .
V: TRBV7-8

DNA: TGTGCCAGCAGCTCGGGGATCGTAGCTTTCTTT
CDR3: CASSSGIVAFF
J: TRBJ1-1
D: .
size: few
V: TRBV12-3/TRBV12-4

DNA: TGTGCCACCACGGGACTAGCGTACGAGCAGTACTTC
CDR3: CATTGLAYEQYF
J: TRBJ2-7
D: TRBD2
size: .
V: TRBV7-9

DNA: TGTGCCACCAGCCAACCCGGGACCGAGTATAGCAATCAGCCCCAGCATTTT
CDR3: CATSQPGTEYSNQPQHF
J: TRBJ1-5
D: .
size: many
V: TRBV15

DNA: TGTGCCAGCAACTGGGGGACTAGCGGGAGAGTCTACAATGAGCAGTTCTTC
CDR3: CASNWGTSGRVYNEQFF
J: TRBJ2-1
D: TRBD2
size: .
V: TRBV28

DNA: TGTGCCAGCAGCGCTCCCGGGACAGTGCAAGAGACCCAGTACTTC
CDR3: CASSAPGTVQETQYF
J: TRBJ2-5
D: TRBD1
size: .
V: TRBV7-9